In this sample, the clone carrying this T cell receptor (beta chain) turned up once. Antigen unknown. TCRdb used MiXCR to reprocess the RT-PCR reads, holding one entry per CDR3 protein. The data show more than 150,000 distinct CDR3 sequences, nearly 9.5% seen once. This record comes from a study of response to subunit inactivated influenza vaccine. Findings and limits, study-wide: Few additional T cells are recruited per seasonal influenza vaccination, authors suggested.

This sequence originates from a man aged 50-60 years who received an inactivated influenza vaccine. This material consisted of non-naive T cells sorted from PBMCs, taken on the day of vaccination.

CDR3 coding DNA: TGTGCCAGCAGCGTAGGGACAGAGAACACCGGGGAGCTGTTTTTT. Translated: CASSVGTENTGELFF. The rearrangement links TRBV9 to TRBJ2-2; perhaps TRBD1 as D (6 bases). Germline V CDR1 and CDR2: SGDLS, YYNGEE. The ends were cut back, 0 bases at V and 1 base at J, with 7 bases in the middle. The CDR3 consists of 15 residues.